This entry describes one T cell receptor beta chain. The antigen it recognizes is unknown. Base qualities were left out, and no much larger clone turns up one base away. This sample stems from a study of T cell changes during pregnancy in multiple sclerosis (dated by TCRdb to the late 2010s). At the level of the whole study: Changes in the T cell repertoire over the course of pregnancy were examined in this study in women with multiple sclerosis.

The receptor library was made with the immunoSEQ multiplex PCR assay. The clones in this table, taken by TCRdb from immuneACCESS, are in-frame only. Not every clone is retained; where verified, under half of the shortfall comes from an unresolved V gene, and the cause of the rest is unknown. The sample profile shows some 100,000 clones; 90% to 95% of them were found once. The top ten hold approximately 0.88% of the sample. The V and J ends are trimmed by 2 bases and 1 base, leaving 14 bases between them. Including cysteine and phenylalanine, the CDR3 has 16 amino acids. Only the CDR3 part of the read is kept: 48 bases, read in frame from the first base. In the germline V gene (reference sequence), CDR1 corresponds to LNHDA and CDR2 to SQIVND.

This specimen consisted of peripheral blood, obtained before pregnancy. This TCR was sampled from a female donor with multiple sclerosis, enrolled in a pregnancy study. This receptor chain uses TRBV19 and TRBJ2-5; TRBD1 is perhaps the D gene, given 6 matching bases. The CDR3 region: CASSIQHRAFQETQYF. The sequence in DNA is TGTGCCAGTAGTATACAGCACAGGGCGTTCCAAGAGACCCAGTACTTC.